The T cell receptor (beta chain) described here comes from a study of cytomegalovirus exposure and HLA in healthy donors. Study-level background: As an earlier analysis found, about 179 million T cells yielded about 100 million unique TCR beta sequences.

Germline V gene data show CDR1 as SGHAT and CDR2 as FQNNGV. This CDR3 contains 15 residues. On this clone itself: Its specificity is not known.

A multiplex PCR was run with 60 Vbeta primers and 13 Jbeta primers. This table comes from immunoSEQ multiplex PCR, and its TCRdb copy is limited to in-frame clones, with some not included. The sample holds hundreds of thousands of clones; 80% to 85% are singletons and the top ten take approximately 0.71%. Study-wide findings and caveats: In a later analysis, compared with equally common non-associated chains, HLA-associated beta chains were more expanded. Immune exposure information comprised only CMV serostatus.

The receptor was derived from a boy aged 2-15 years in good health and CMV-seronegative. The sample taken for sequencing was PBMCs. The chain recombines TRBV11-2 with TRBJ2-5; 12 nucleotides agree with TRBD1. The better agreement between TRBJ2-7 and the DNA end casts doubt on the J call. This CDR3 is CASSLGQGASYEQYF. CDR3 sequence (DNA): TGTGCCAGCAGCTTGGGACAGGGGGCCTCCTACGAGCAGTACTTC.